This TCR beta chain was retrieved from a study of OX40 agonist ivuxolimab in advanced cancers. Overall study context: Eligibility rules accepted prior anti-PD-1, anti-PD-L1 or anti-CTLA-4 therapy, and 30% to 40% had some.

Produced via immunoSEQ multiplex PCR; TCRdb's table is partial and in-frame only. The sample gives about 60,000 clones, about 86% of which show up once; 0.85% to 1% is in the top ten. Sequencing used CD4+ or CD8+ T cells sorted from blood, obtained in a trial of the OX40 agonist ivuxolimab. The origin of this receptor is an adult with an advanced solid tumor such as melanoma, head and neck, liver or kidney cancer.

The CDR3 loop reads CASRWDGGQNTEAFF. CDR3 DNA: TGTGCCAGCAGGTGGGACGGGGGGCAGAACACTGAAGCTTTCTTT. The chain couples TRBV28 to TRBJ1-1, with a tentative D call TRBD1 (6 bases). CDR3 size: 15 residues. The V end lost 6 bases, the J end lost 1 base, and 15 bases lay between the germline ends. The germline V gene encodes CDR1 MDHEN and CDR2 SYDVKM.